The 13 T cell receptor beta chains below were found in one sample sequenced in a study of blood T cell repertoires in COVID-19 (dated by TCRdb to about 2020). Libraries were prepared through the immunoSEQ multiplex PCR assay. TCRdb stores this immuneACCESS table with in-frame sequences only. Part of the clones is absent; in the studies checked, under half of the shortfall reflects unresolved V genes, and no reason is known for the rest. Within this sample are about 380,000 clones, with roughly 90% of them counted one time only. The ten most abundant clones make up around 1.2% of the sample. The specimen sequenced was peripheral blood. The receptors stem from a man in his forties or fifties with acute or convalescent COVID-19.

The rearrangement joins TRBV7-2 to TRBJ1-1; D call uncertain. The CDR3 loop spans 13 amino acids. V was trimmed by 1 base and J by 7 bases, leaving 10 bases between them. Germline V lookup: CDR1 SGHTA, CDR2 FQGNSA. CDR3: CASSLVEAGEAFF. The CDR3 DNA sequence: TGTGCCAGCAGCTTAGTGGAGGCCGGTGAAGCTTTCTTT.

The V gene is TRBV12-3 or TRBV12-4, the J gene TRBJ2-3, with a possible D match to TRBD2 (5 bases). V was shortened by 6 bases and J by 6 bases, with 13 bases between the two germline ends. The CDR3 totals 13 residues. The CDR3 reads CASSFSRADTQYF. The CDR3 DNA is TGTGCCAGCAGCTTCTCGAGGGCCGATACGCAGTATTTT.

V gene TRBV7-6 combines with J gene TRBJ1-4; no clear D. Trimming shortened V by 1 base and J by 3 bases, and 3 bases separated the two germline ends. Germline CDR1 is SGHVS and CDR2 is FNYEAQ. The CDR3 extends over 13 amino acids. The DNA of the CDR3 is TGTGCCAGCAGCTTAGGCGCTAATGAAAAACTGTTTTTT. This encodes CASSLGANEKLFF.

The CDR3 DNA is TGTGCCAGCACGACAGGACCTACCGGGGAGCTGTTTTTT. Amino acids: CASTTGPTGELFF. This rearrangement joins TRBV5-4 to TRBJ2-2; the D gene is possibly TRBD1 (6 bases). CDR3 length equals 13 residues. Germline CDR1 and CDR2: SGHNT and YYREEE (reference sequence). Trimming cost V 6 bases and J 5 bases, with 11 bases left between them.

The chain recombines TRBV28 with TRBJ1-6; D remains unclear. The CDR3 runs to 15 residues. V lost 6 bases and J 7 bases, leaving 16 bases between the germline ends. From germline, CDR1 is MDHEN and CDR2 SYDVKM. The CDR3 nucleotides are TGTGCCAGCAGCCTCCCCCTATTGAGGAATTCACCCCTCCACTTT. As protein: CASSLPLLRNSPLHF.

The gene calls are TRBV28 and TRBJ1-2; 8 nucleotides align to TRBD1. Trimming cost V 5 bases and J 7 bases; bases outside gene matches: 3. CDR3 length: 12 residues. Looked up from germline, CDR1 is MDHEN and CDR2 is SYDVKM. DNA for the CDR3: TGTGCCAGCAGTCCCAGGGGGCTTGGCTACACCTTC. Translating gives CASSPRGLGYTF.

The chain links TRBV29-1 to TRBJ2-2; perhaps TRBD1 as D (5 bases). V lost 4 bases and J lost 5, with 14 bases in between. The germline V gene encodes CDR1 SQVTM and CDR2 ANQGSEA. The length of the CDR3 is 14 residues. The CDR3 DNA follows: TGCAGCGTTGGATTAGGGGATGGGACCGGGGAGCTGTTTTTT. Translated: CSVGLGDGTGELFF.

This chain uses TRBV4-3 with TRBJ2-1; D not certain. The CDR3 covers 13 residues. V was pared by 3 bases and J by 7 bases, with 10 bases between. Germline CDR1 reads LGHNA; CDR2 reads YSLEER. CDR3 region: CASSHRRGNEQFF. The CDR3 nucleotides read TGCGCCAGCAGCCATCGGAGAGGAAATGAGCAGTTCTTC.

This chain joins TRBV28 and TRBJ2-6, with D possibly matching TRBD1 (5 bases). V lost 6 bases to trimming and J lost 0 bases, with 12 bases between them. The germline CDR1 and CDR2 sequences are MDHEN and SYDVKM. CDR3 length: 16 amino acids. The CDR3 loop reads CASRTPQGSGANVLTF. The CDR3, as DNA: TGTGCCAGCAGGACCCCCCAGGGCTCTGGGGCCAACGTCCTGACTTTC.

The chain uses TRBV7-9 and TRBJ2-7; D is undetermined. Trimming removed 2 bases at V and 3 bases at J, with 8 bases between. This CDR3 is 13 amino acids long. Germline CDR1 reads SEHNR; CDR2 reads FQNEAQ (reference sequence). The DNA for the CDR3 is TGTGCCAGCAGCTTACTAGTAGGCTACGAGCAGTACTTC. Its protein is CASSLLVGYEQYF. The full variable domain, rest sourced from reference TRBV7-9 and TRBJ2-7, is DTGVSQNPRHKITKRGQNVTFRCDPISEHNRLYWYRQTLGQGPEFLTYFQNEAQLEKSRLLSDRFSAERPKGSFSTLEIQRTEQGDSAMYLCASSLLVGYEQYFGPGTRLTVT.

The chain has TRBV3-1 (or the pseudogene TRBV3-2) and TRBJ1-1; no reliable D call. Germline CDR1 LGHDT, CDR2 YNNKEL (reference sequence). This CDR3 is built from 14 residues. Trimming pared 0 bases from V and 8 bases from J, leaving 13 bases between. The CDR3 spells CASSQDGAFTEAFF. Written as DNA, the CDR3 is TGTGCCAGCAGCCAAGATGGAGCCTTTACGGAAGCTTTCTTT.

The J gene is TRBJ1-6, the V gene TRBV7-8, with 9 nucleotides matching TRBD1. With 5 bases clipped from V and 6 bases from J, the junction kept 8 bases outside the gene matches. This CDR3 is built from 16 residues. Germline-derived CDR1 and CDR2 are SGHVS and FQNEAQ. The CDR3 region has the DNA TGTGCCAGCAGCCTACGAAGACAGGGGGGTAATTCACCCCTCCACTTT. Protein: CASSLRRQGGNSPLHF.

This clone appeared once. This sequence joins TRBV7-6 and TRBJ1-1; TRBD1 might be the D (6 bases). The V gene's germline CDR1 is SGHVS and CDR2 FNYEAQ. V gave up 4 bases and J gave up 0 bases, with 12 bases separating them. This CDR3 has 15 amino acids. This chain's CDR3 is CASSSRQAMNTEAFF. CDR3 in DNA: TGTGCCAGCAGCTCACGACAGGCCATGAACACTGAAGCTTTCTTT.